The 28 T cell receptor beta chains in this list originate from one sample, sequenced in a study of T cell responses to AZD1222 COVID-19 vaccine. Only in-frame clones appear in the TCRdb table, and some are missing; sequencing was by immunoSEQ multiplex PCR. This sample's clone table lists 150,000 or so clones. Sequencing was carried out using peripheral blood. The receptors here all came from an adult in good health.

J is TRBJ1-1 and V is TRBV21-1. TRBV21-1 is reported as a pseudogene. The CDR3 is made up of 18 amino acids. The CDR3 region has the DNA TGTGCCAGCAGCAAAAGTGGGTCAAAGGCGACGGTGATAACTGAAGCTTTCTTT. Protein product: CASSKSGSKATVITEAFF.

The gene calls are TRBV4-2 and TRBJ1-6; 7 positions agree with TRBD1. V was pared by 1 base and J by 5 bases, with 2 bases of the junction left unmatched. This CDR3 contains 15 residues. CDR1 is LGHNA and CDR2 is YNFKEQ in the germline V gene. CDR3 sequence reads: CASSQGGTDNSPLHF. The CDR3 DNA reads TGTGCCAGCAGCCAAGGGGGGACAGATAATTCACCCCTCCACTTT.

The chain carries TRBV19 and TRBJ1-2, with 8 bases matching TRBD1. The CDR3 loop spans 14 amino acids. Trimming removed 6 bases from V and 7 bases from J; junction bases left unmatched: 10. The germline V gene has CDR1 LNHDA and CDR2 SQIVND (reference sequence). CDR3 sequence reads: CASRLGTGPSGYTF. CDR3 in DNA: TGTGCCAGTAGGTTGGGGACAGGACCTTCTGGCTACACCTTC.

V is TRBV28 and J is TRBJ1-2; D gene uncertain. Trimming removed 0 bases at V and 2 bases at J, with 7 bases between. The CDR3 extends over 14 amino acids. The V gene's germline CDR1 is MDHEN and CDR2 SYDVKM. Here the CDR3 reads CASSLWQGNYGYTF. CDR3 nucleotide sequence: TGTGCCAGCAGTTTATGGCAAGGGAACTATGGCTACACCTTC.

V gene TRBV29-1 combines with J gene TRBJ2-1; D call uncertain. CDR1 SQVTM and CDR2 ANQGSEA come from the germline V gene. The CDR3 length is 12 residues. Trimming shortened V by 5 bases and J by 6 bases, and 11 bases separated the two germline ends. The CDR3 nucleotides read TGCAGCGTTTTACAGTACAGCAATGAGCAGTTCTTC. Residues: CSVLQYSNEQFF.

The chain couples TRBV5-6 to TRBJ1-1; TRBD1 might be the D (5 bases). Germline assignment: CDR1 SGHDT and CDR2 YYEEEE. The CDR3 has 15 amino acids. V lost 4 bases and J 1 base, leaving 14 bases between the germline ends. CDR3 DNA: TGTGCCAGCAGCCAGGACACCGGGAAGAACACTGAAGCTTTCTTT. The encoded protein is CASSQDTGKNTEAFF.

Concerning this clone itself: Other DNA sequences within the sample encode an identical CDR3. This rearrangement joins TRBV7-2 to TRBJ1-1; possibly TRBD1 for D (6 bases). CDR1 and CDR2 (germline): SGHTA, FQGNSA. Trimming took 4 bases from V and 4 from J, leaving 10 bases between them. The CDR3 has 13 residues. CDR3: CASSSQGGTEAFF. CDR3 sequence (DNA): TGTGCCAGCAGCTCACAGGGAGGCACTGAAGCTTTCTTT.

V gene TRBV20-1 combines with J gene TRBJ1-3; no clear D. This CDR3 spans 11 amino acids. V shed 3 bases and J shed 4 bases, with 4 bases lying between them. Germline CDR1 and CDR2: DFQATT and SNEGSKA (reference sequence). The CDR3 loop is CSASKGNTIYF. The CDR3 nucleotides are TGCAGTGCTAGTAAAGGAAACACCATATATTTT.

CDR3 in amino acids: CASSFGGRNYGYTF. The CDR3 bases are TGCGCCAGCAGCTTTGGGGGGAGGAACTATGGCTACACCTTC. J is TRBJ1-2 and V is TRBV5-1; possible D gene TRBD1, 5 bases. Germline V gene lookup returns CDR1 SGHRS and CDR2 YFSETQ. Between the trimmed V and J ends, which lost 2 bases and 2 bases, there was a span of 10 bases. The CDR3 loop spans 14 amino acids.

This chain links TRBV3-1 (or the pseudogene TRBV3-2) with TRBJ2-3; D might be TRBD1 or TRBD2, each matching 6 bases. The CDR3 consists of 16 residues. Germline CDR1 and CDR2: LGHDT and YNNKEL (reference sequence). The V and J ends lost 0 bases and 6 bases respectively, with 16 bases between them. CDR3 in DNA: TGTGCCAGCAGCCAAGATTTGAGGGGGGCCCGGGATACGCAGTATTTT. As protein: CASSQDLRGARDTQYF.

Notes on this clone: The sample carries other DNA sequences with the same CDR3. As DNA, the CDR3 is TGTGCCAGTAGTATAGGACCCGGGACTGAAGCTTTCTTT. Translation: CASSIGPGTEAFF. V and J are TRBV19 and TRBJ1-1; D not resolved. There are 13 residues in the CDR3. V was cut by 1 base and J by 5 bases, with 8 bases left in between. Germline assignment: CDR1 LNHDA and CDR2 SQIVND (reference sequence).

V is TRBV9 and J is TRBJ2-5, with 15 bases lining up with TRBD2. J gave up 4 bases and V 1 base, and 5 bases lay outside the gene matches. Germline V gives CDR1 SGDLS, CDR2 YYNGEE. CDR3 length: 17 residues. CDR3 in DNA: TGTGCCAGCAGCGTACAGGGGACTAGCGGGGGGCTAGAGACCCAGTACTTC. Encoded protein: CASSVQGTSGGLETQYF.

This chain joins TRBV27 and TRBJ1-2, with 7 nucleotides matching TRBD1. V shed 6 bases and J 4 bases; nucleotides not matched to a gene: 11. The V gene's germline CDR1 is MNHEY and CDR2 SMNVEV (reference sequence). This CDR3 region has 15 residues. CDR3 sequence reads: CASSSTGTAIYGYTF. CDR3 in DNA: TGTGCCAGCAGCTCGACCGGGACAGCCATCTATGGCTACACCTTC.

The V and J genes are TRBV2 and TRBJ2-7; 8 nucleotides match TRBD1. The J segment lost 6 bases and the V segment lost 4 bases, leaving 11 bases of the junction unmatched. The CDR3 consists of 15 residues. In germline, CDR1 is SNHLY, CDR2 FYNNEI. CDR3 in amino acids: CASSAGGKLSSEQYF. CDR3 coding DNA: TGTGCCAGCAGTGCAGGGGGCAAGTTATCGTCCGAGCAGTACTTC.

The rearrangement links TRBV4-2 to TRBJ1-1, with D tentatively TRBD1 (5 bases). The V and J ends lost 0 bases and 4 bases respectively, with 6 bases between them. The CDR3 length is 13 residues. Germline V gene data show CDR1 as LGHNA and CDR2 as YNFKEQ. The CDR3 here is CASSQEQGTEAFF. The CDR3 nucleotides read TGTGCCAGCAGCCAAGAGCAGGGCACTGAAGCTTTCTTT.

The chain couples TRBV6-5 to TRBJ1-1; D might be TRBD1 (6 bases). Germline V gives CDR1 MNHEY, CDR2 SVGAGI. This CDR3 spans 14 amino acids. Trimming left V 6 bases short and J 2 bases short, with 13 bases between. The CDR3 bases are TGTGCCAGCAGCTTGGGACAAATTAACACTGAAGCTTTCTTT. It codes for CASSLGQINTEAFF.

About this clone itself: Other DNA variants within this sample encode the same CDR3. The chain uses TRBV12-3 or TRBV12-4 and TRBJ1-1, with D perhaps TRBD1 (5 bases). The CDR3 sequence is 13 residues long. Trimming took 3 bases from V and 1 from J, leaving 6 bases between them. The CDR3 DNA sequence: TGTGCCAGCAGTTTGGGGGGGAACACTGAAGCTTTCTTT. It encodes CASSLGGNTEAFF.

DNA for the CDR3: TGTGCCGCCCCTGTCCCGGGACTGAGGAATTCACCCCTCCACTTT. Its translation: CAAPVPGLRNSPLHF. The chain combines TRBV24-1 with TRBJ1-6; tentatively, D is TRBD1 (5 bases). Per the germline V gene, CDR1 is KGHDR and CDR2 is SFDVKD. This CDR3 region has 15 residues. Between the trimmed V and J ends, which lost 12 bases and 7 bases, there was a span of 21 bases.

The rearrangement links TRBV7-3 to TRBJ1-1; D ambiguous. Per the germline V gene, CDR1 is SGHTA and CDR2 is FQGTGA. With 4 bases removed from V and 2 bases from J, the gap between germline ends came to 8 bases. CDR3 length: 13 amino acids. CDR3 loop: CASSSSGNTEAFF. CDR3 nucleotides: TGTGCCAGCAGCTCATCAGGTAACACTGAAGCTTTCTTT.

The genes are TRBV11-2 and TRBJ1-1; the D gene is possibly TRBD1 (6 bases). Germline-derived CDR1 and CDR2 are SGHAT and FQNNGV. Trimming took off 6 bases at V and 0 bases at J, with 20 bases between the two ends. This CDR3 has 17 amino acids. CDR3 in DNA: TGTGCCAGCAGACCGGCCTTTGGGGGGCAAATGAACACTGAAGCTTTCTTT. Translated, it gives CASRPAFGGQMNTEAFF.

The J gene is TRBJ2-1, the V gene TRBV5-6; TRBD1 might be the D (6 bases). V was trimmed by 4 bases and J by 0 bases, leaving 14 bases between them. Looked up from germline, CDR1 is SGHDT and CDR2 is YYEEEE. The CDR3 loop spans 16 amino acids. The CDR3 region has the DNA TGTGCCAGCAGCAGCGACAGGAGGAGCTCCTACAATGAGCAGTTCTTC. This sequence encodes CASSSDRRSSYNEQFF.

The genes are TRBV6-4 and TRBJ1-2, with 7 bases identical to TRBD1. The CDR3 totals 15 residues. V dropped 6 bases and J dropped 8; count of bases not matched to a gene: 15. Germline CDR1 MRHNA, CDR2 SNTAGT. The CDR3 is CASRRDRDRGSGYTF. The CDR3 bases are TGTGCCAGCAGACGCGACCGGGACAGAGGTTCGGGCTACACCTTC.

This chain connects TRBV29-1 to TRBJ1-2; no definite D call. The CDR3 length is 12 residues. Germline CDR1 is SQVTM and CDR2 is ANQGSEA. Trimming cost V 4 bases and J 6 bases, with 12 bases left between them. CDR3 DNA: TGCAGCGTTGTGACTCAAAACCATGGCTACACCTTC. This gives the protein CSVVTQNHGYTF.

V gene TRBV28 combines with J gene TRBJ2-3; 9 bases agree with TRBD2. V gave up 8 bases and J gave up 2 bases; unmatched junction bases: 5. The CDR3 covers 14 residues. Germline V gene sequence: CDR1 MDHEN, CDR2 SYDVKM. The CDR3 region is CASQLAGNTDTQYF. CDR3 sequence (DNA): TGTGCCAGCCAACTAGCGGGTAACACAGATACGCAGTATTTT. Based on the CDR3 plus reference TRBV28 and TRBJ2-3, the full variable domain is DVKVTQSSRYLVKRTGEKVFLECVQDMDHENMFWYRQDPGLGLRLIYFSYDVKMKEKGDIPEGYSVSREKKERFSLILESASTNQTSMYLCASQLAGNTDTQYFGPGTRLTVL.

The chain has TRBV7-2 and TRBJ1-6; 7 bases align to TRBD1. With V trimmed by 5 bases and J by 9 bases, 10 bases remained unmatched. Germline V gene data show CDR1 as SGHTA and CDR2 as FQGNSA. The CDR3 has 15 amino acids. The CDR3 DNA follows: TGTGCCAGCAGCCACCCGGGAGAGGGGGCTTCACCCCTCCACTTT. Encoded protein: CASSHPGEGASPLHF. Full variable domain (remainder filled in from reference TRBV7-2 and TRBJ1-6): GAGVSQSPSNKVTEKGKDVELRCDPISGHTALYWYRQSLGQGLEFLIYFQGNSAPDKSGLPSDRFSAERTGGSVSTLTIQRTQQEDSAVYLCASSHPGEGASPLHFGNGTRLTVT.

The CDR3 DNA sequence: TGTGCCAGTAGTATAGAGAGGGGAACTGAAGCTTTCTTT. Protein sequence: CASSIERGTEAFF. This chain joins TRBV19 and TRBJ1-1; D might be TRBD1 (5 bases). Germline V gene lookup returns CDR1 LNHDA and CDR2 SQIVND (reference sequence). V lost 0 bases, J lost 5 bases, and 7 bases lay in between. The CDR3 contains 13 residues.

The chain is built from TRBV10-3 and TRBJ1-1; the D gene is possibly TRBD1 (5 bases). The germline V gene has CDR1 ENHRY and CDR2 SYGVKD. Deletions cut 4 bases from V and 1 base from J, with 13 bases between. The CDR3 totals 15 residues. The CDR3 DNA reads TGTGCCATCAGTGCCGACCTCCAGGGGAACACTGAAGCTTTCTTT. Its protein is CAISADLQGNTEAFF.

The V and J genes are TRBV5-1 and TRBJ1-1; 11 positions match TRBD1. The J segment lost 7 bases and the V segment lost 0 bases, leaving 8 bases of the junction unmatched. The CDR3 has 16 residues. Looked up from germline, CDR1 is SGHRS and CDR2 is YFSETQ. Here the CDR3 reads CASSLEVGQGVSEAFF. DNA of the CDR3: TGCGCCAGCAGCTTGGAAGTGGGACAGGGGGTGAGTGAAGCTTTCTTT.